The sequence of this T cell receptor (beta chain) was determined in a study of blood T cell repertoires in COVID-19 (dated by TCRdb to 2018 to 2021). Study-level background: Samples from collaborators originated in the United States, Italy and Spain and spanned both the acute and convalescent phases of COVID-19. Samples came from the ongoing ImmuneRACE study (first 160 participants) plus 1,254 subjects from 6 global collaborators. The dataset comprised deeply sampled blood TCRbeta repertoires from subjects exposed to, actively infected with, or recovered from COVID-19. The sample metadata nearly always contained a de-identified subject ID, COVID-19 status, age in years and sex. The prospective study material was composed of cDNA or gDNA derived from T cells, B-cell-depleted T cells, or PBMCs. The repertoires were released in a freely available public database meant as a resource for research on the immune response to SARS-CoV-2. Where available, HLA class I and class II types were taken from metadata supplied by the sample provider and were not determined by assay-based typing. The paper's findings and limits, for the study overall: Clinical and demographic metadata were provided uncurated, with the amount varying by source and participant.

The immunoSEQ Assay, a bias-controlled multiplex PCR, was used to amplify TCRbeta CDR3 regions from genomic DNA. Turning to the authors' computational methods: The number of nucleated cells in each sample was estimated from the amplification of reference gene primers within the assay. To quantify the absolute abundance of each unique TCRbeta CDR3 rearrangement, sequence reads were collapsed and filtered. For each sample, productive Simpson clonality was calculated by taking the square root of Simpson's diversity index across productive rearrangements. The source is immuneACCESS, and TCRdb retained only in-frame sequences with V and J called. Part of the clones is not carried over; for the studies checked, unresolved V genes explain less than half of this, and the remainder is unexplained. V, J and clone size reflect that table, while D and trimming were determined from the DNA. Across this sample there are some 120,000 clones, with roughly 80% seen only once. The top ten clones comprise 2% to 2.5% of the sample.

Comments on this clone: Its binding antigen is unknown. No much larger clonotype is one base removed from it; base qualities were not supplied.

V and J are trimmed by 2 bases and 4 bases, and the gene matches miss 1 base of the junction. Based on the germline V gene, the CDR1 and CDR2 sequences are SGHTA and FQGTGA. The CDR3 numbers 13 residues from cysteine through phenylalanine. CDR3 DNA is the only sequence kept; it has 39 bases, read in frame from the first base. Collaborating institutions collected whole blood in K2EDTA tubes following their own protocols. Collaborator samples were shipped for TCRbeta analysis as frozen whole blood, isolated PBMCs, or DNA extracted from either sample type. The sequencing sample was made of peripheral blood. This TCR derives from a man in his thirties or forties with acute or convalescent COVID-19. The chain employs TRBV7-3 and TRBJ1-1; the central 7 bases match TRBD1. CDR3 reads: CASSLSGGTEAFF. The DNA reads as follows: TGTGCCAGCAGCTTATCAGGGGGCACTGAAGCTTTCTTT.